The next 21 T cell receptor beta chains were all read from a single sample in a study of blood T cell repertoires in COVID-19. TCRdb's table, derived via immunoSEQ multiplex PCR, lists solely in-frame clones and lacks some. The sample holds around 78,000 clones, roughly 80% seen once. The sequenced material came from peripheral blood. These receptors were obtained from a human donor in a cohort sampled during active COVID-19.

The V call is TRBV27, the J call TRBJ2-2; weak D call: TRBD2 (6 bases). Between the trimmed V and J ends, which lost 6 bases and 5 bases, there was a span of 10 bases. The CDR3 extends over 13 amino acids. CDR1 and CDR2 (germline): MNHEY, SMNVEV (reference sequence). The CDR3 is CASRRAGTGELFF. In DNA form, the CDR3 reads TGTGCCAGCAGGAGGGCGGGGACCGGGGAGCTGTTTTTT.

This clone was observed a handful of times. CDR3 amino acids: CASSLRLGTEAFF. The CDR3 region has the DNA TGTGCCAGCAGCTTACGGCTAGGCACTGAAGCTTTCTTT. The rearrangement uses TRBV7-2 and TRBJ1-1; D is ambiguous. The length of the CDR3 is 13 residues. Trimming took 2 bases from V and 4 from J, leaving 8 bases between them. Germline V gene data show CDR1 as SGHTA and CDR2 as FQGNSA.

The rearrangement joins TRBV4-3 to TRBJ2-2, with 9 bases lining up with TRBD2. V dropped 2 bases and J dropped 3; count of bases not matched to a gene: 7. Germline V gene lookup returns CDR1 LGHNA and CDR2 YSLEER. The CDR3 runs to 17 residues. The CDR3 protein is CASSQNLAGSDTGELFF. Written as DNA, the CDR3 is TGCGCCAGCAGCCAAAACCTAGCGGGGAGCGACACCGGGGAGCTGTTTTTT.

This sequence joins TRBV6-5 and TRBJ1-1; weak D call: TRBD1 (6 bases). The V gene's germline CDR1 is MNHEY and CDR2 SVGAGI. The CDR3 consists of 14 residues. V was shortened by 6 bases and J by 5 bases, with 16 bases between the two germline ends. The CDR3 spells CASSRTGIATEAFF. The CDR3 bases are TGTGCCAGCAGCCGCACAGGGATCGCAACTGAAGCTTTCTTT.

The gene calls are TRBV7-2 and TRBJ2-3; 14 nucleotides agree with TRBD2. V dropped 5 bases and J dropped 1; count of bases not matched to a gene: 2. The length of the CDR3 is 16 residues. The V gene's germline CDR1 is SGHTA and CDR2 FQGNSA. The DNA for the CDR3 is TGTGCCAGCAGCACGGGACTAGCGGGGGGCACAGATACGCAGTATTTT. Its protein is CASSTGLAGGTDTQYF.

The rearrangement joins TRBV3-1 (or the pseudogene TRBV3-2) to TRBJ1-2; no firm D call. Per the germline V gene, CDR1 is LGHDT and CDR2 is YNNKEL (reference sequence). The CDR3 has 16 amino acids. The ends were cut back, 0 bases at V and 4 bases at J, with 15 bases in the middle. The CDR3 nucleotides read TGTGCCAGCAGCCAAGAGATAACGGGTCTCGGCTATGGCTACACCTTC. It yields the protein CASSQEITGLGYGYTF.

J is TRBJ2-3 and V is TRBV5-5; 10 positions match TRBD2. The germline CDR1 and CDR2 sequences are SGHKS and YYEKEE (reference sequence). The CDR3 runs to 14 residues. The V and J ends lost 4 bases and 11 bases, in that order; junction bases with no gene match: 10. DNA for the CDR3: TGTGCCAGCAGCCCGGAGGGTGGACTAGCGGAGCAGTATTTT. It yields the protein CASSPEGGLAEQYF.

The CDR3 here is CASSLGQYGYNSPLHF. In DNA form, the CDR3 reads TGCGCCAGCAGCTTGGGACAGTATGGCTATAATTCACCCCTCCACTTT. J is TRBJ1-6 and V is TRBV5-1; D is possibly TRBD1 (5 bases). The CDR3 consists of 16 residues. Germline V gene sequence: CDR1 SGHRS, CDR2 YFSETQ. The germline V and J ends were trimmed by 0 bases and 3 bases, with 10 bases remaining between them.

This rearrangement joins TRBV19 to TRBJ1-2, with 8 positions matching TRBD1. Losses at the gene ends were 0 bases for V and 3 bases for J; bases not matched to a gene: 12. Germline assignment: CDR1 LNHDA and CDR2 SQIVND (reference sequence). CDR3 length: 18 amino acids. CDR3 residues: CASSIDLGRGRLDYGYTF. The CDR3, as DNA: TGTGCCAGTAGTATAGATCTCGGCAGGGGGCGCCTCGACTATGGCTACACCTTC.

The chain joins TRBV20-1 to TRBJ1-1, with unresolved D. The CDR3 spans 11 residues. V was clipped by 3 bases and J by 5 bases, with 7 bases between them. The germline CDR1 and CDR2 sequences are DFQATT and SNEGSKA (reference sequence). The CDR3 here is CSARSITEAFF. The CDR3, as DNA: TGCAGTGCTAGGAGTATTACTGAAGCTTTCTTT.

The chain has TRBV5-1 and TRBJ2-7; D perhaps matches TRBD1 (6 bases). Per the germline V gene, CDR1 is SGHRS and CDR2 is YFSETQ. Trimming shortened V by 7 bases and J by 7 bases, and 21 bases separated the two germline ends. The CDR3 loop spans 14 amino acids. CDR3 sequence (DNA): TGCGCCAGCCCAGGGCTGACTGCAAGGGGGGAGCAGTACTTC. This gives the protein CASPGLTARGEQYF.

The rearrangement links TRBV5-1 to TRBJ2-5; 7 bases are shared with TRBD2. The junction had 4 bases not matched to a gene; V was cut back by 4 bases and J by 1 base. This CDR3 has 14 residues. Germline V gene data show CDR1 as SGHRS and CDR2 as YFSETQ. Here the CDR3 reads CASSLGGFQETQYF. The CDR3 nucleotides read TGCGCCAGCAGCCTGGGAGGGTTCCAAGAGACCCAGTACTTC.

J is TRBJ2-7 and V is TRBV11-3, with D possibly being TRBD2 (6 bases). The V and J ends lost 5 bases and 4 bases respectively, with 18 bases between them. This CDR3 comprises 15 residues. Germline V gene lookup returns CDR1 SGHNT and CDR2 YENEEA. The CDR3 sequence: CASSDPSASTYEQYF. As DNA, the CDR3 is TGTGCCAGCAGCGACCCTAGCGCTTCTACGTACGAGCAGTACTTC.

The V gene is TRBV6-5, the J gene TRBJ2-5; weak D call: TRBD1 (6 bases). The germline gives CDR1 MNHEY, CDR2 SVGAGI. V was shortened by 6 bases and J by 3 bases, with 11 bases between the two germline ends. The CDR3 covers 13 residues. The CDR3 DNA reads as TGTGCCAGCAGCCGACAGGTGAAAGAGACCCAGTACTTC. Amino acids: CASSRQVKETQYF.

The J gene is TRBJ2-7, the V gene TRBV7-2; D might be TRBD1 (5 bases). The germline V and J ends were trimmed by 5 bases and 0 bases, with 11 bases remaining between them. This CDR3 comprises 14 residues. Germline V CDR1 and CDR2: SGHTA, FQGNSA. This chain's CDR3 is CASSQTGFSYEQYF. CDR3 sequence (DNA): TGTGCCAGCAGCCAAACAGGTTTCTCCTACGAGCAGTACTTC.

The CDR3 sequence: CASSLSSGGLYEQYF. In DNA, the CDR3 is TGCGCCAGCAGCTTGTCTAGCGGGGGGTTATACGAGCAGTACTTC. The chain has TRBV5-1 and TRBJ2-7; 11 bases are a match to TRBD2. Germline V gene data show CDR1 as SGHRS and CDR2 as YFSETQ. Trimming cost V 1 base and J 4 bases; bases outside gene matches: 4. This CDR3 comprises 15 residues.

A few counts support this clone. The rearrangement links TRBV2 to TRBJ2-4, with D possibly matching TRBD2 (7 bases). The germline CDR1 and CDR2 sequences are SNHLY and FYNNEI. The V end was cut by 5 bases, the J end by 6 bases, with 11 bases between. The CDR3 loop spans 13 amino acids. CDR3: CASSHREGNIQYF. CDR3 nucleotide sequence: TGTGCCAGCAGTCACAGGGAGGGAAACATTCAGTACTTC.

Here the CDR3 reads CASSPGTSGGLEQYF. For the CDR3, the DNA is TGTGCCAGCAGCCCAGGGACTAGCGGGGGCCTCGAGCAGTACTTC. The genes are TRBV9 and TRBJ2-7, with 14 bases fitting TRBD2. Trimming cost V 4 bases and J 6 bases; bases outside gene matches: 6. Germline-derived CDR1 and CDR2 are SGDLS and YYNGEE. This CDR3 region has 15 residues.

The chain recombines TRBV5-1 with TRBJ2-7; D possibly corresponds to TRBD1 (5 bases). Deletions cut 6 bases from V and 0 bases from J, with 19 bases between. CDR3 length equals 16 residues. CDR1 is SGHRS, CDR2 YFSETQ, per germline. The CDR3 DNA reads TGCGCCAGCAAAAGAAGGAGTGGACAAGTCTCCTACGAGCAGTACTTC. Its translation is CASKRRSGQVSYEQYF.

V usage is TRBV28 and J usage is TRBJ2-2, with D unclear. V shed 3 bases and J shed 6 bases, with 5 bases lying between them. Germline lookup yields CDR1 MDHEN and CDR2 SYDVKM. The CDR3 sequence is 12 residues long. The CDR3: CASSFTAGELFF. The CDR3 DNA reads TGTGCCAGCAGTTTTACGGCCGGGGAGCTGTTTTTT.

The CDR3 here is CASIFTGGKMYEQYF. CDR3 bases: TGTGCCAGCATTTTTACAGGGGGGAAAATGTACGAGCAGTACTTC. This chain joins TRBV6-5 and TRBJ2-7, with TRBD1 matching over 8 bases. Germline CDR1 and CDR2: MNHEY and SVGAGI. This CDR3 region has 15 residues. V was pared by 7 bases and J by 4 bases, with 12 bases of the junction left unmatched.